The clone carrying this T cell receptor (beta chain) is medium-sized within its sample. TRBV12-4/TRBJ1-2 clonotypes were amplified with adaptor-ligated barcode primers. TCRdb re-called the multiplex PCR reads through MiXCR, storing one row per CDR3 protein. This table holds under 2,000 distinct CDR3 sequences, about 4% found once. Trimming left V 7 bases short and J 4 bases short, with 13 bases between. The CDR3 covers 13 residues. This sequence joins TRBV12-3 or TRBV12-4 and TRBJ1-2; D unclear. The receptor was derived from a female donor with breast cancer. The sequenced sample was naive CD4+ T cells sorted from blood. Subset defined: naive CD4+ T cells, CD4+CD45RA+CD25-. The CDR3 nucleotides read TGTGCCAGCAATCCTTCGACCAGCTATGGCTACACCTTC. Its translation is CASNPSTSYGYTF.